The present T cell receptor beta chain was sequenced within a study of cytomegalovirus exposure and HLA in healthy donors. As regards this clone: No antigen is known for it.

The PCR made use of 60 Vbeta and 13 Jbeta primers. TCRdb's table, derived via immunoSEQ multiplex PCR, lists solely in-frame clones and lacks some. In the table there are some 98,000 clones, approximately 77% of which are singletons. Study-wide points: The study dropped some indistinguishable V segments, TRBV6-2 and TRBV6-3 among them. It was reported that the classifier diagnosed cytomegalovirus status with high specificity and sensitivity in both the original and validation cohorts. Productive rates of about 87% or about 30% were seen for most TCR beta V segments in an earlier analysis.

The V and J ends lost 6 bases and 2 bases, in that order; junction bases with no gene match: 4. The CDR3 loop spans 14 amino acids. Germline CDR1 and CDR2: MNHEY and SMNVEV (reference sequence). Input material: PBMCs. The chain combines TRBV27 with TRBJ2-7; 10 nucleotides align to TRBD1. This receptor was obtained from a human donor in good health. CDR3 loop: CASRGGTGAYEQYF. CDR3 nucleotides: TGTGCCAGCAGGGGAGGGACAGGGGCCTACGAGCAGTACTTC.